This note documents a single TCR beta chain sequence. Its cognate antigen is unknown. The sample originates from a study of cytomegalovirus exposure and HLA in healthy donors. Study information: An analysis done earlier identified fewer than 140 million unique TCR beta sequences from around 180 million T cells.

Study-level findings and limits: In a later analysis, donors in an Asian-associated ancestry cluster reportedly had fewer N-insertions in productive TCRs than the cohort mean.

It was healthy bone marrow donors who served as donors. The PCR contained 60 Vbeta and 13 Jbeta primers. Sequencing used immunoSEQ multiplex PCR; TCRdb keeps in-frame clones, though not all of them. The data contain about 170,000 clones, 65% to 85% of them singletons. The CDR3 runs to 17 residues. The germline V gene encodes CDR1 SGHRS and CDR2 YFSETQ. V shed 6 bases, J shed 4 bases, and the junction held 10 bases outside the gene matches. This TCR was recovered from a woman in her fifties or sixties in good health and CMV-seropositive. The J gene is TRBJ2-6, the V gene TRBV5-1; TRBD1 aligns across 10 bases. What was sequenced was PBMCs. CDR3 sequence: CASTRTGGVAGANVLTF. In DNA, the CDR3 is TGCGCCAGCACCCGGACAGGGGGAGTTGCCGGGGCCAACGTCCTGACTTTC.